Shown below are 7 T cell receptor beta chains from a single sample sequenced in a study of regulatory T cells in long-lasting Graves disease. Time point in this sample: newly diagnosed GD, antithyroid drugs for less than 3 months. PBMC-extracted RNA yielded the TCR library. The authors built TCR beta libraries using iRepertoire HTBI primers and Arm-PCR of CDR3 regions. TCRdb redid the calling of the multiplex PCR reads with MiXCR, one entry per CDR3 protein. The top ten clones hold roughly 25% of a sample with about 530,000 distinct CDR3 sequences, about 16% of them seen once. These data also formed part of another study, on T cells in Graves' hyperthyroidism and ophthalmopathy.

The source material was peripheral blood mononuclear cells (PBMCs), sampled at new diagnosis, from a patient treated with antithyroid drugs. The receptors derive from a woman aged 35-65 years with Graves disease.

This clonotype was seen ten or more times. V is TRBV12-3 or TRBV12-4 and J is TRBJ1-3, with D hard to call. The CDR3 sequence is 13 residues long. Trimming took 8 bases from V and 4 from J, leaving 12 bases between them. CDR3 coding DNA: TGTGCCAGCTTTCGGGCGTCCGGAAACACCATATATTTT. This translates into CASFRASGNTIYF.

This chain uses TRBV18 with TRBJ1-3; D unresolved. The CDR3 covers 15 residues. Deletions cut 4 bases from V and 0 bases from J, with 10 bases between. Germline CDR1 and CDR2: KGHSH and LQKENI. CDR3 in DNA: TGTGCCAGCTCACGGGAGTCGGGCTCTGGAAACACCATATATTTT. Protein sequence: CASSRESGSGNTIYF.

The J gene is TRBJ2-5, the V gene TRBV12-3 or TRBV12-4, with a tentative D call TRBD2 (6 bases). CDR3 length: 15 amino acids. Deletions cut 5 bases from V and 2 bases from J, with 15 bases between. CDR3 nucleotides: TGTGCCAGCAGTCCCGAGGAGGGTTGGCAAGAGACCCAGTACTTC. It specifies CASSPEEGWQETQYF.

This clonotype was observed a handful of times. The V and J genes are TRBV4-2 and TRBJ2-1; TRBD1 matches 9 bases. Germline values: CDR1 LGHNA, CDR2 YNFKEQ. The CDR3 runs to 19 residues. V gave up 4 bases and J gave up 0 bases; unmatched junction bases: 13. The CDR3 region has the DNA TGTGCCAGCAGCCGAACAGGGGGCGTTATTCTCAGCTCCTACAATGAGCAGTTCTTC. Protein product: CASSRTGGVILSSYNEQFF.

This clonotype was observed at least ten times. This CDR3 is CASSPQKLSGDTQYF. The DNA for the CDR3 is TGTGCCAGCAGCCCACAGAAACTTAGCGGCGATACGCAGTATTTT. This chain uses TRBV7-3 with TRBJ2-3, with D maybe TRBD2 (6 bases). The V and J ends lost 5 bases and 6 bases respectively, with 18 bases between them. CDR1 and CDR2 from the germline V gene are SGHTA and FQGTGA. The CDR3 extends over 15 amino acids.

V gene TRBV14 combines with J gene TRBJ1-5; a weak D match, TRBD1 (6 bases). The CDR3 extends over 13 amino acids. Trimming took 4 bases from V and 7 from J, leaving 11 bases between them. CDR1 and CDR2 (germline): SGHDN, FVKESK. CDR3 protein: CASSRGGLQPQHF. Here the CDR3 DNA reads TGTGCCAGCAGCCGTGGGGGGCTACAGCCCCAGCATTTT.

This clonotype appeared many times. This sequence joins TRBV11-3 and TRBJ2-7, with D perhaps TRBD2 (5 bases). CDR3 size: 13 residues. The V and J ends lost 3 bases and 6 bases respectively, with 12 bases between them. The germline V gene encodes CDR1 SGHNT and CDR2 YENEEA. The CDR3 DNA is TGTGCCAGCAGCTTCAGAGGGTTTGGCGAGCAGTACTTC. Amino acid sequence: CASSFRGFGEQYF.